The sequence of this T cell receptor beta chain was determined in a study of blood T cell repertoires in COVID-19. Study context: Spain, Italy and the United States supplied samples that represented acute and convalescent COVID-19. In each case, the material was cDNA or gDNA derived from T cells, B-cell-depleted T cells, or PBMCs.

In germline, CDR1 is MNHEY, CDR2 SVGEGT. CDR3 length: 15 residues. V shed 6 bases and J 1 base; nucleotides not matched to a gene: 4. In the authors' workflow: Researchers report that nucleated cell counts were estimated from reference gene primer amplification. The repertoire was sequenced with immunoSEQ multiplex PCR; TCRdb's copy has only in-frame clones and lacks some. V and J calls and clone size come straight from that table; D and trimming were deduced from the DNA. The sample consists of 170,000 or so clones, around 84% of them appearing once. The material sequenced was peripheral blood. This clonotype was obtained from a man aged 35-49 years with active or convalescent COVID-19. The rearrangement joins TRBV6-2 or TRBV6-3 to TRBJ2-1; 9 nucleotides match TRBD2. The CDR3 nucleotides read TGTGCCAGCAGCCTAGCGGGGTTATCCTACAATGAGCAGTTCTTC. It codes for CASSLAGLSYNEQFF.